These T cell receptor beta chains were read from a single sample in a study of shared clonotypes between healthy human individuals. The data were produced by immunoSEQ multiplex PCR, yet TCRdb's version contains in-frame clones alone and is incomplete. Of a few million clones in the sample, approximately 94% were seen once. Sequencing was carried out using naive CD4+ T cells sorted from blood. The receptors derive from a man aged 18 to 35 in good health. Both conserved end residues are part of each CDR3. A D gene is named only where the DNA matches it firmly. Clone size, where shown, is once, few, many, or a class for clones that have expanded.

V gene: TRBV7-2
CDR3 length: 15
clone size: .
J gene: TRBJ1-3
D gene: .
CDR3 DNA: TGTGCCAGCAGCTCGCAGATATATACCGGAAACACCATATATTTT
CDR3 protein: CASSSQIYTGNTIYF

V gene: TRBV2
CDR3 length: 11
clone size: .
J gene: TRBJ2-5
D gene: .
CDR3 DNA: TGTGCCAGCAGGACTCAAGAGACCCAGTACTTC
CDR3 protein: CASRTQETQYF

V gene: TRBV2
CDR3 length: 18
clone size: .
J gene: TRBJ2-2
D gene: TRBD1
CDR3 DNA: TGTGCCAGCAGTGAGTTGGGACAGGGTACTAAAAACACCGGGGAGCTGTTTTTT
CDR3 protein: CASSELGQGTKNTGELFF

V gene: TRBV21-1
CDR3 length: 13
clone size: .
J gene: TRBJ1-2
D gene: .
CDR3 DNA: TGTGCCAGCAGCAATTTCTCTAACTATGGCTACACCTTC
CDR3 protein: CASSNFSNYGYTF

V gene: TRBV6-6
CDR3 length: 16
clone size: .
J gene: TRBJ2-1
D gene: TRBD2
CDR3 DNA: TGTGCCAGCAGTTATCGTAGCGGGAATTACTACAATGAGCAGTTCTTC
CDR3 protein: CASSYRSGNYYNEQFF

V gene: TRBV18
CDR3 length: 14
clone size: .
J gene: TRBJ2-6
D gene: .
CDR3 DNA: TGTGCCAGCTCAGAGGCCTCTGGGGCCAACGTCCTGACTTTC
CDR3 protein: CASSEASGANVLTF

V gene: TRBV2
CDR3 length: 13
clone size: .
J gene: TRBJ2-5
D gene: .
CDR3 DNA: TGTGCCAGCAGACGGGGGGCGCAAGAGACCCAGTACTTC
CDR3 protein: CASRRGAQETQYF

V gene: TRBV10-3
CDR3 length: 13
clone size: once
J gene: TRBJ2-1
D gene: TRBD2
CDR3 DNA: TGTGCCATCAGTGTGACTAGCGGGGATGAGCAGTTCTTC
CDR3 protein: CAISVTSGDEQFF

V gene: TRBV6-6
CDR3 length: 16
clone size: .
J gene: TRBJ2-2
D gene: .
CDR3 DNA: TGTGCCAGCAGGGACCTTACAGGGAAGGACACCGGGGAGCTGTTTTTT
CDR3 protein: CASRDLTGKDTGELFF

V gene: TRBV6-6
CDR3 length: 16
clone size: .
J gene: TRBJ1-5
D gene: .
CDR3 DNA: TGTGCCAGCAGTCGTCGACAGCGGTATAGCAATCAGCCCCAGCATTTT
CDR3 protein: CASSRRQRYSNQPQHF

V gene: TRBV11-2
CDR3 length: 16
clone size: .
J gene: TRBJ2-5
D gene: TRBD2
CDR3 DNA: TGTGCCAGCAGCCCCCTTGGGGGAGGGTTCGGTGAGACCCAGTACTTC
CDR3 protein: CASSPLGGGFGETQYF

V gene: TRBV5-8
CDR3 length: 18
clone size: .
J gene: TRBJ1-6
D gene: TRBD1
CDR3 DNA: TGTGCCAGCAGCTCGGGGAACAGGGGAGTCCTTCCAGGTTCACCCCTCCACTTT
CDR3 protein: CASSSGNRGVLPGSPLHF

V gene: TRBV7-2
CDR3 length: 13
clone size: .
J gene: TRBJ2-7
D gene: .
CDR3 DNA: TGTGCCAGCAGCTTAAAAGGGTCACACGAGCAGTACTTC
CDR3 protein: CASSLKGSHEQYF

V gene: TRBV19
CDR3 length: 15
clone size: .
J gene: TRBJ2-7
D gene: .
CDR3 DNA: TGTGCCAGTAGGGAGACAGCTCTTACTCCCTACGAGCAGTACTTC
CDR3 protein: CASRETALTPYEQYF

V gene: TRBV6-5
CDR3 length: 14
clone size: .
J gene: TRBJ1-1
D gene: .
CDR3 DNA: TGTGCCAGCAGTTACCAGGGGATTAACACTGAAGCTTTCTTT
CDR3 protein: CASSYQGINTEAFF

V gene: TRBV5-5
CDR3 length: 12
clone size: once
J gene: TRBJ2-7
D gene: .
CDR3 DNA: TGTGCCAGCACCCCCCTGGGGTACGAGCAGTACTTC
CDR3 protein: CASTPLGYEQYF

V gene: TRBV19
CDR3 length: 16
clone size: .
J gene: TRBJ2-7
D gene: .
CDR3 DNA: TGTGCCAGTAGCATGCGGTGGGGGTTGGTCGGCTACGAGCAGTACTTC
CDR3 protein: CASSMRWGLVGYEQYF

V gene: TRBV7-2
CDR3 length: 15
clone size: .
J gene: TRBJ1-5
D gene: .
CDR3 DNA: TGTGCCAGCAGCCCTATCGCGGGGGTTGGACAGCCCCAGCATTTT
CDR3 protein: CASSPIAGVGQPQHF

V gene: TRBV9
CDR3 length: 14
clone size: .
J gene: TRBJ1-2
D gene: TRBD1
CDR3 DNA: TGTGCCAGCAGCTTGGGAGGACAGGGAGAAGGCTACACCTTC
CDR3 protein: CASSLGGQGEGYTF

V gene: TRBV5-6
CDR3 length: 16
clone size: .
J gene: TRBJ1-5
D gene: .
CDR3 DNA: TGTGCCAGCAGCTTGGGGGGGACGGGGAGCAATCAGCCCCAGCATTTT
CDR3 protein: CASSLGGTGSNQPQHF

V gene: TRBV29-1
CDR3 length: 11
clone size: once
J gene: TRBJ1-2
D gene: .
CDR3 DNA: TGCAGCGTTGAAGACGCCTATGGCTACACCTTC
CDR3 protein: CSVEDAYGYTF

V gene: TRBV6-1
CDR3 length: 13
clone size: .
J gene: TRBJ2-7
D gene: TRBD1
CDR3 DNA: TGTGCCAGCACCTGGGGACAGAGGGACGAGCAGTACTTC
CDR3 protein: CASTWGQRDEQYF

V gene: TRBV4-1
CDR3 length: 15
clone size: few
J gene: TRBJ2-1
D gene: TRBD1
CDR3 DNA: TGCGCCAGCAGCCAATTCAGGGGGAGTATGAATGAGCAGTTCTTC
CDR3 protein: CASSQFRGSMNEQFF